Below are 19 T cell receptor beta chains sequenced from a single sample in a study of human T cells and chemical hapten exposure. Each CDR3 protein is one row after TCRdb ran MiXCR on the RACE reads. The data show fewer than 100,000 distinct CDR3 sequences, roughly 10% seen once. The time point denotes: patch test 3, about 24 weeks after DPC sensitization. The treatment here: therapeutic diphenylcyclopropenone sensitization with weekly scalp DPC. Source: whole blood, taken in connection with sensitization to the hapten diphenylcyclopropenone (DPC). These receptors all stem from a woman aged 25 to 39 with alopecia areata. Some clones in this sample may be carry-over from other donors' samples.

This clonotype was counted ten times or more. The CDR3 DNA sequence: TGTGCCAGCAGACGGACAGGGGGATCCGAGCAGTACGTC. Translating gives CASRRTGGSEQYV. The chain joins TRBV28 to TRBJ2-7; 10 bases match TRBD1. J gave up 6 bases and V 6 bases, and 5 bases lay outside the gene matches. Per germline, CDR1 MDHEN and CDR2 SYDVKM. The CDR3 consists of 13 residues.

This clonotype was observed a handful of times. This chain uses TRBV10-3 with TRBJ1-6, with 7 nucleotides matching TRBD1. The CDR3 is 15 amino acids. V lost 4 bases, J lost 6 bases, and 6 bases stayed unmatched. Germline values: CDR1 ENHRY, CDR2 SYGVKD. This CDR3 reads CAISGSTGSNSPLHF. DNA for the CDR3: TGTGCCATCAGTGGATCGACAGGGAGTAATTCACCCCTCCACTTT.

This clonotype was detected a few times. The genes are TRBV6-2 or TRBV6-3 and TRBJ1-3; no clear D gene. The V and J ends lost 3 bases and 0 bases respectively, with 9 bases between them. Germline assignment: CDR1 MNHEY and CDR2 SVGEGT. The CDR3 contains 15 residues. CDR3 loop: CASSYPGNSGNTIYF. The CDR3 coding sequence is TGTGCCAGCAGTTATCCAGGAAACTCTGGAAACACCATATATTTT.

This clonotype was seen a few times. The genes are TRBV7-2 and TRBJ2-7; tentatively, D is TRBD1 (6 bases). Deletions cut 4 bases from V and 2 bases from J, with 15 bases between. Germline V gives CDR1 SGHTA, CDR2 FQGNSA. This CDR3 has 15 amino acids. The CDR3 DNA sequence: TGTGCCAGCAGCTCCCGAAGGGGGTCTCCCTACGAGCAGTACTTC. Encoded protein: CASSSRRGSPYEQYF.

This clonotype occurred many times. At one of its ends the junction is not consistent with the germline gene, which may arise from a read error. V gene TRBV6-2 or TRBV6-3 combines with J gene TRBJ2-3; D remains unclear. The CDR3 is made up of 13 amino acids. Germline CDR1 and CDR2: MNHEY and SVGEGT. For the CDR3, the DNA is TGTGCCAGCAGTTGGCTAGGTTGGGATGATAAGCATTTT. Translating it yields CASSWLGWDDKHF.

The chain combines TRBV20-1 with TRBJ1-2; D perhaps matches TRBD1 (6 bases). Germline CDR1 DFQATT, CDR2 SNEGSKA (reference sequence). The CDR3 is 14 amino acids. V was shortened by 0 bases and J by 4 bases, with 12 bases between the two germline ends. CDR3 DNA: TGCAGTGCTAGAGATGACCGGACAGCCTATGGCTACACCTTC. Translation: CSARDDRTAYGYTF.

This sequence joins TRBV7-6 and TRBJ2-2; no clear D. Germline loops: CDR1 SGHVS, CDR2 FNYEAQ. The CDR3 extends over 13 amino acids. The V end lost 5 bases, the J end lost 4 bases, and 8 bases lay between the germline ends. The CDR3 spells CASSQQFTGELFF. The CDR3 region has the DNA TGTGCCAGCAGCCAGCAATTCACCGGGGAGCTGTTTTTT.

The table lists this clonotype with many counts. This chain links TRBV28 with TRBJ2-5; tentatively, D is TRBD1 (6 bases). The CDR3 runs 13 residues. Per the germline V gene, CDR1 is MDHEN and CDR2 is SYDVKM. Trimming pared 6 bases from V and 4 bases from J, leaving 12 bases between. CDR3 region: CASSTTGVETQYF. The CDR3 nucleotides are TGTGCCAGCAGCACGACAGGAGTAGAGACCCAGTACTTC.

This clonotype was counted at least ten times. The rearrangement links TRBV28 to TRBJ2-7; D gene ambiguous. This CDR3 contains 12 residues. V was pared by 5 bases and J by 5 bases, with 10 bases between. The germline CDR1 and CDR2 sequences are MDHEN and SYDVKM. CDR3 region: CASSPRQHEQYV. For the CDR3, the DNA is TGTGCCAGCAGTCCCCGCCAGCACGAGCAGTACGTC.

This clonotype came up a few times. This chain uses TRBV7-9 with TRBJ1-4, with D unclear. The CDR3 is 15 amino acids. V was clipped by 5 bases and J by 7 bases, with 17 bases between them. In germline, CDR1 is SEHNR, CDR2 FQNEAQ (reference sequence). CDR3 sequence reads: CASSRSIGGVEKLFF. In nucleotides, the CDR3 is TGTGCCAGCAGCCGTAGCATCGGCGGAGTTGAAAAACTGTTTTTT. Looking up the rest from reference TRBV7-9 and TRBJ1-4 gives the full variable domain: DTGVSQNPRHKITKRGQNVTFRCDPISEHNRLYWYRQTLGQGPEFLTYFQNEAQLEKSRLLSDRFSAERPKGSFSTLEIQRTEQGDSAMYLCASSRSIGGVEKLFFGSGTQLSVL.

The V gene is TRBV29-1, the J gene TRBJ1-2; D is unclear. Per germline, CDR1 SQVTM and CDR2 ANQGSEA. The CDR3 has 12 amino acids. The V and J ends lost 2 bases and 4 bases respectively, with 8 bases between them. The CDR3 DNA is TGCAGCGTTGAAAGGGAAGTCTATGGCTACACCTTC. It encodes CSVEREVYGYTF.

This clonotype was recorded a few times. The chain uses TRBV3-1 and TRBJ1-5; 8 positions match TRBD1. Germline V gene data show CDR1 as LGHDT and CDR2 as YNNKEL (reference sequence). The CDR3 is made up of 13 amino acids. Trimming took 4 bases from V and 4 from J; bases not matched to a gene: 0. The CDR3 is CASSRTGNQPQHF. CDR3 nucleotides: TGTGCCAGCAGCCGGACAGGGAATCAGCCCCAGCATTTT.

The V gene is TRBV28, the J gene TRBJ1-5; the D is unclear. Germline V gene data show CDR1 as MDHEN and CDR2 as SYDVKM. The CDR3 totals 15 residues. V lost 5 bases and J 3 bases, leaving 14 bases between the germline ends. The CDR3 sequence: CASSPPGKTNQPQHF. CDR3 DNA sequence: TGTGCCAGCAGTCCTCCCGGGAAAACCAATCAGCCCCAGCATTTT.

The gene calls are TRBV28 and TRBJ2-7, with 8 positions matching TRBD1. Germline-derived CDR1 and CDR2 are MDHEN and SYDVKM. V shed 10 bases and J 5 bases; nucleotides not matched to a gene: 7. This CDR3 region has 12 residues. As DNA, the CDR3 is TGTGCCACCGAGGGACAGGTCGACGAGCAGTACTTC. Its protein is CATEGQVDEQYF. Full variable domain (rest looked up from reference TRBV28 and TRBJ2-7): DVKVTQSSRYLVKRTGEKVFLECVQDMDHENMFWYRQDPGLGLRLIYFSYDVKMKEKGDIPEGYSVSREKKERFSLILESASTNQTSMYLCATEGQVDEQYFGPGTRLTVT.

In the case of this clonotype: Just one base apart from a much larger clone, this may be a read error. V gene TRBV29-1 combines with J gene TRBJ2-3; D not certain. Germline V lookup: CDR1 SQVTM, CDR2 ANQGSEA. V lost 6 bases and J 11 bases, leaving 15 bases between the germline ends. This CDR3 has 11 amino acids. DNA of the CDR3: TGCAGCGTGCCGCCGGGCCGCGGGCAGTATTTT. As protein: CSVPPGRGQYF.

This clonotype has a count of ten or more. The chain joins TRBV6-6 to TRBJ2-7, with D perhaps TRBD1 or TRBD2 (5 bases each). Germline loops: CDR1 MNHNY, CDR2 SVGAGI (reference sequence). This CDR3 comprises 16 residues. V dropped 2 bases and J dropped 3 bases, with 17 bases sitting between them. The CDR3 DNA reads as TGTGCCAGCAGTTACGGGGCAGCGGCGACCGGCTACGAGCAGTACTTC. It translates to CASSYGAAATGYEQYF.

The chain combines TRBV5-6 with TRBJ2-3, with D perhaps matching TRBD1 (6 bases). Trimming cost V 4 bases and J 0 bases, with 12 bases left between them. CDR1 is SGHDT and CDR2 is YYEEEE in the germline V gene. The CDR3 runs to 15 residues. CDR3 DNA sequence: TGTGCCAGCAGCCGGAAGGACAGAAGCACAGATACGCAGTATTTT. This codes for CASSRKDRSTDTQYF.

This clonotype has only a few counts. The chain links TRBV30 to TRBJ1-5; tentatively, D is TRBD1 (6 bases). Trimming cost V 2 bases and J 4 bases, with 12 bases left between them. Germline V gene sequence: CDR1 GTSNPN, CDR2 SVGIG (reference sequence). The CDR3 loop spans 14 amino acids. DNA of the CDR3: TGTGCCTGGAGTCTGGACAGCCAGAATCAGCCCCAGCATTTT. Its protein product is CAWSLDSQNQPQHF.

This clonotype has ten or more counts. The chain combines TRBV5-4 with TRBJ1-2, with 7 nucleotides matching TRBD1. Germline values: CDR1 SGHNT, CDR2 YYREEE (reference sequence). Trimming removed 0 bases from V and 6 bases from J; junction bases left unmatched: 5. This CDR3 spans 14 amino acids. CDR3 sequence: CASSLEGGSNGYTF. DNA of the CDR3: TGTGCCAGCAGCTTGGAAGGGGGCTCTAATGGCTACACCTTC.